One sample yielded the 27 T cell receptor beta chains listed below, sequenced in a study of blood T cell repertoires in COVID-19. Repertoires were generated with immunoSEQ multiplex PCR, while TCRdb's copy carries only in-frame clones and drops some. The table shows 120,000 to 150,000 clones, with approximately 87% occurring only once. Sequenced: peripheral blood. These TCRs come from a woman aged 45-65 years with active or convalescent COVID-19.

The rearrangement uses TRBV15 and TRBJ1-2; TRBD1 is a possible D gene (5 bases). The CDR3 totals 16 residues. V shed 4 bases and J shed 6 bases, with 21 bases lying between them. Germline V gene sequence: CDR1 LNHNV, CDR2 YYDKDF (reference sequence). CDR3 loop: CATSMGDFRGRDGYTF. DNA of the CDR3: TGTGCCACCAGCATGGGAGATTTCCGGGGGAGGGATGGCTACACCTTC. Using reference TRBV15 and TRBJ1-2 for the parts outside the CDR3, the full variable domain is DAMVIQNPRYQVTQFGKPVTLSCSQTLNHNVMYWYQQKSSQAPKLLFHYYDKDFNNEADTPDNFQSRRPNTSFCFLDIRSPGLGDTAMYLCATSMGDFRGRDGYTFGSGTRLTVV.

The gene calls are TRBV19 and TRBJ2-1; the match to TRBD1 covers 9 bases. J was trimmed by 7 bases and V by 6 bases; bases with no gene match: 10. The CDR3 spans 15 residues. Germline-derived CDR1 and CDR2 are LNHDA and SQIVND (reference sequence). The CDR3 spells CASRFRDRVKNEQFF. The CDR3 DNA follows: TGTGCCAGTAGGTTCCGGGACAGGGTGAAGAATGAGCAGTTCTTC.

The rearrangement joins TRBV7-2 to TRBJ2-7; D might be TRBD2 (6 bases). With 0 bases removed from V and 0 bases from J, the gap between germline ends came to 12 bases. Germline CDR1 and CDR2: SGHTA and FQGNSA. This CDR3 has 16 residues. The CDR3 nucleotides are TGTGCCAGCAGCTTAGCCCTTACTAGCAACTCCTACGAGCAGTACTTC. Protein sequence: CASSLALTSNSYEQYF. The full variable domain, in which reference TRBV7-2 and TRBJ2-7 provide the parts outside the CDR3, is GAGVSQSPSNKVTEKGKDVELRCDPISGHTALYWYRQSLGQGLEFLIYFQGNSAPDKSGLPSDRFSAERTGGSVSTLTIQRTQQEDSAVYLCASSLALTSNSYEQYFGPGTRLTVT.

The rearrangement links TRBV7-9 to TRBJ1-1; D is uncertain. Trimming stripped 3 bases from V and 1 base from J, with 3 bases between. Germline V gene data show CDR1 as SEHNR and CDR2 as FQNEAQ (reference sequence). This CDR3 has 12 residues. In DNA form, the CDR3 reads TGTGCCAGCAGCTTCGGGAACACTGAAGCTTTCTTT. Its translation is CASSFGNTEAFF.

Only one count was recorded for this clone. The chain combines TRBV3-1 (or the pseudogene TRBV3-2) with TRBJ2-7, with 9 positions matching TRBD2. Germline trimming cut 4 bases from V and 4 bases from J; bases unmatched to any gene: 5. Germline V lookup: CDR1 LGHDT, CDR2 YNNKEL (reference sequence). The CDR3 loop spans 14 amino acids. The CDR3 reads CASSPTSGPYEQYF. The CDR3 bases are TGTGCCAGCAGCCCGACTAGCGGACCATACGAGCAGTACTTC.

The rearrangement links TRBV7-6 to TRBJ1-6; a weak D match, TRBD1 (5 bases). V lost 1 base and J 7 bases, leaving 14 bases between the germline ends. Germline V gives CDR1 SGHVS, CDR2 FNYEAQ. The CDR3 contains 16 residues. The chain's CDR3 is CASSLETARPNSPLHF. The CDR3 region has the DNA TGTGCCAGCAGCTTAGAGACAGCCCGCCCGAATTCACCCCTCCACTTT.

This clone was seen just once. The chain couples TRBV20-1 to TRBJ1-6; D may be TRBD1 (5 bases). The ends were cut back, 3 bases at V and 4 bases at J, with 13 bases in the middle. CDR3 length: 15 amino acids. Germline CDR1 is DFQATT and CDR2 is SNEGSKA (reference sequence). CDR3 bases: TGCAGTGCTAGTTACGATAAGGGGTATAATTCACCCCTCCACTTT. It translates to CSASYDKGYNSPLHF.

The chain uses TRBV5-5 and TRBJ2-3; 7 bases match TRBD1. Germline assignment: CDR1 SGHKS and CDR2 YYEKEE (reference sequence). The CDR3 totals 13 residues. After removal of 2 bases from V and 4 bases from J, the junction contained 1 base not matched to a gene. The CDR3 spells CASSFDRADTQYF. The DNA of the CDR3 is TGTGCCAGCAGCTTCGACAGGGCAGATACGCAGTATTTT.

V is TRBV5-1 and J is TRBJ2-3; maybe TRBD1 (6 bases). The ends were cut back, 1 base at V and 4 bases at J, with 10 bases in the middle. CDR1 is SGHRS, CDR2 YFSETQ, per germline. The CDR3 length is 14 residues. The CDR3 region is CASSLNRDADTQYF. The CDR3 DNA follows: TGCGCCAGCAGCTTGAACAGGGATGCAGATACGCAGTATTTT. Full variable domain (missing parts from reference TRBV5-1 and TRBJ2-3): KAGVTQTPRYLIKTRGQQVTLSCSPISGHRSVSWYQQTPGQGLQFLFEYFSETQRNKGNFPGRFSGRQFSNSRSEMNVSTLELGDSALYLCASSLNRDADTQYFGPGTRLTVL.

The chain combines TRBV28 with TRBJ2-7; maybe TRBD2 (6 bases). Between the trimmed V and J ends, which lost 6 bases and 7 bases, there was a span of 13 bases. CDR3 size: 12 residues. The germline CDR1 and CDR2 sequences are MDHEN and SYDVKM. In nucleotides, the CDR3 is TGTGCCAGCAGCGCGGGATTAAGAGAGCAGTACTTC. Protein: CASSAGLREQYF. Together with reference TRBV28 and TRBJ2-7, the CDR3 gives the full variable domain: DVKVTQSSRYLVKRTGEKVFLECVQDMDHENMFWYRQDPGLGLRLIYFSYDVKMKEKGDIPEGYSVSREKKERFSLILESASTNQTSMYLCASSAGLREQYFGPGTRLTVT.

The chain couples TRBV5-1 to TRBJ2-7; 7 bases are a match to TRBD1. CDR1 and CDR2 from the germline V gene are SGHRS and YFSETQ. The length of the CDR3 is 18 residues. Trimming cost V 2 bases and J 2 bases; bases outside gene matches: 16. As DNA, the CDR3 is TGCGCCAGCAGCTTAAATCAAAAGCCGGGACAGAATACCTACGAGCAGTACTTC. Encoded protein: CASSLNQKPGQNTYEQYF.

V gene TRBV10-1 combines with J gene TRBJ2-7; D not certain. The V and J ends lost 3 bases and 1 base respectively, with 10 bases between them. This CDR3 has 14 residues. Germline V gene lookup returns CDR1 WNHNN and CDR2 SYGVQD (reference sequence). The CDR3 DNA reads as TGCGCCAGCAGTGAAACCTATAGTTCCTACGAGCAGTACTTC. This encodes CASSETYSSYEQYF.

J is TRBJ2-1 and V is TRBV3-1 (or the pseudogene TRBV3-2), with 14 bases fitting TRBD2. Germline assignment: CDR1 LGHDT and CDR2 YNNKEL (reference sequence). Trimming removed 1 base from V and 0 bases from J; junction bases left unmatched: 11. The CDR3 is 21 residues long. CDR3 protein: CASSQGELGLAGGRSYNEQFF. DNA for the CDR3: TGTGCCAGCAGCCAAGGAGAACTAGGACTAGCGGGGGGCCGCTCCTACAATGAGCAGTTCTTC.

The genes are TRBV5-1 and TRBJ1-4; weak D call: TRBD1 (5 bases). V was trimmed by 7 bases and J by 3 bases, leaving 22 bases between them. Germline V gene sequence: CDR1 SGHRS, CDR2 YFSETQ. This CDR3 has 17 residues. The CDR3 DNA sequence: TGCGCCAGCTTTCAGGGACTGGGAGGGGAATCTAATGAAAAACTGTTTTTT. It codes for CASFQGLGGESNEKLFF.

The chain links TRBV2 to TRBJ2-3; D not certain. The CDR3 contains 12 residues. Germline V gene data show CDR1 as SNHLY and CDR2 as FYNNEI. Trimming pared 5 bases from V and 6 bases from J, leaving 9 bases between. The CDR3 is CASSPPGDTQYF. CDR3 nucleotide sequence: TGTGCCAGCAGTCCTCCCGGGGATACGCAGTATTTT.

J is TRBJ2-5 and V is TRBV6-6, with 10 positions matching TRBD2. Germline values: CDR1 MNHNY, CDR2 SVGAGI (reference sequence). V shed 6 bases and J 7 bases; nucleotides not matched to a gene: 26. The CDR3 contains 20 residues. The CDR3 DNA reads as TGTGCCAGCAGCCTTAGAACATCCGCAAATAGCGGGAGGTCGGGGGGGACCCAGTACTTC. Its protein product is CASSLRTSANSGRSGGTQYF.

The J gene is TRBJ1-6, the V gene TRBV7-2; maybe TRBD1 (5 bases). V was clipped by 2 bases and J by 8 bases, with 16 bases between them. Per germline, CDR1 SGHTA and CDR2 FQGNSA. The CDR3 is 16 residues long. The CDR3 region is CASSLSGLTGDSPLHF. The DNA for the CDR3 is TGTGCCAGCAGCTTAAGTGGGTTAACGGGGGATTCACCCCTCCACTTT.

The chain employs TRBV12-2 and TRBJ1-4. TRBV12-2 is a pseudogene segment. The CDR3 runs to 20 residues. Here the CDR3 DNA reads TGTGCAAGTCGCCTTATTAGGACCCCCGGGAACCCATCCGGTTGGGAAAAACTGTTTTTT. Its protein product is CASRLIRTPGNPSGWEKLFF.

V usage is TRBV4-1 and J usage is TRBJ2-5, with 11 bases lining up with TRBD2. V shed 4 bases and J 2 bases; nucleotides not matched to a gene: 9. The germline gives CDR1 MGHRA, CDR2 YSYEKL. This CDR3 has 17 amino acids. The CDR3 coding sequence is TGCGCCAGCAGCCGCACCCTTAGCGGGGGGGTTCAAGAGACCCAGTACTTC. It yields the protein CASSRTLSGGVQETQYF.

The rearrangement joins TRBV6-1 to TRBJ1-2; 7 bases align to TRBD1. The CDR3 is made up of 17 amino acids. Per the germline V gene, CDR1 is MNHNS and CDR2 is SASEGT. The V and J ends lost 4 bases and 4 bases, in that order; junction bases with no gene match: 15. The CDR3 bases are TGTGCCAGCAGTGGGAGACAGGGAACAGCCCCAACCTATGGCTACACCTTC. Amino acids: CASSGRQGTAPTYGYTF.

The CDR3 protein is CASSSRTGSYEQYF. For the CDR3, the DNA is TGTGCCAGCAGCTCGCGGACAGGCTCCTACGAGCAGTACTTC. The chain is built from TRBV7-9 and TRBJ2-7; 7 nucleotides align to TRBD1. Trimming at V came to 4 bases and at J to 0 bases, leaving 3 bases not matched to a gene. This CDR3 spans 14 amino acids. CDR1 and CDR2 from the germline V gene are SEHNR and FQNEAQ (reference sequence).

The chain combines TRBV6-5 with TRBJ1-1; D gene ambiguous. The length of the CDR3 is 14 residues. Germline CDR1 MNHEY, CDR2 SVGAGI. Trimming took 0 bases from V and 0 from J, leaving 5 bases between them. CDR3: CASSYSGVNTEAFF. CDR3 sequence (DNA): TGTGCCAGCAGTTACTCTGGAGTGAACACTGAAGCTTTCTTT.

The rearrangement links TRBV5-4 to TRBJ1-2, with 7 bases that match TRBD1. Germline CDR1 SGHNT, CDR2 YYREEE (reference sequence). The CDR3 runs to 13 residues. V was pared by 5 bases and J by 5 bases, with 6 bases of the junction left unmatched. CDR3: CASSADRVYGYTF. The CDR3 coding sequence is TGTGCCAGCAGTGCTGACAGGGTGTATGGCTACACCTTC. The variable domain in full, with the rest retrieved from reference TRBV5-4 and TRBJ1-2, is ETGVTQSPTHLIKTRGQQVTLRCSSQSGHNTVSWYQQALGQGPQFIFQYYREEENGRGNFPPRFSGLQFPNYSSELNVNALELDDSALYLCASSADRVYGYTFGSGTRLTVV.

The V and J genes are TRBV24-1 and TRBJ1-1, with 9 bases that match TRBD1. With 6 bases clipped from V and 3 bases from J, the junction kept 1 base outside the gene matches. Germline CDR1 is KGHDR and CDR2 is SFDVKD. CDR3 length: 13 residues. CDR3 protein: CATSRTGDTEAFF. The CDR3 DNA is TGTGCCACCAGTCGGACAGGGGACACTGAAGCTTTCTTT.

In this sample, this clone turned up a few times. V gene TRBV19 combines with J gene TRBJ1-4; 7 bases fit TRBD1. In germline, CDR1 is LNHDA, CDR2 SQIVND (reference sequence). V shed 5 bases, J shed 8 bases, and the junction held 8 bases outside the gene matches. This CDR3 contains 14 residues. This CDR3 reads CASSFRQGNEKLFF. CDR3 DNA sequence: TGTGCCAGTAGTTTCCGACAGGGTAACGAAAAACTGTTTTTT.

The gene calls are TRBV19 and TRBJ1-2; tentative D call: TRBD1 (5 bases). The germline V gene has CDR1 LNHDA and CDR2 SQIVND (reference sequence). V dropped 1 base and J dropped 8 bases, with 11 bases sitting between them. The CDR3 extends over 13 amino acids. The CDR3 coding sequence is TGTGCCAGTAGTATAGGGCAGGGCATCGGCTACACCTTC. Translating gives CASSIGQGIGYTF.

The V and J genes are TRBV6-5 and TRBJ2-1; perhaps TRBD2 as D (5 bases). CDR1 is MNHEY and CDR2 is SVGAGI in the germline V gene. V shed 6 bases and J shed 5 bases, with 14 bases lying between them. This CDR3 is 14 amino acids long. CDR3 sequence reads: CASSSGLTNNEQFF. For the CDR3, the DNA is TGTGCCAGCAGCTCCGGACTTACAAACAATGAGCAGTTCTTC.